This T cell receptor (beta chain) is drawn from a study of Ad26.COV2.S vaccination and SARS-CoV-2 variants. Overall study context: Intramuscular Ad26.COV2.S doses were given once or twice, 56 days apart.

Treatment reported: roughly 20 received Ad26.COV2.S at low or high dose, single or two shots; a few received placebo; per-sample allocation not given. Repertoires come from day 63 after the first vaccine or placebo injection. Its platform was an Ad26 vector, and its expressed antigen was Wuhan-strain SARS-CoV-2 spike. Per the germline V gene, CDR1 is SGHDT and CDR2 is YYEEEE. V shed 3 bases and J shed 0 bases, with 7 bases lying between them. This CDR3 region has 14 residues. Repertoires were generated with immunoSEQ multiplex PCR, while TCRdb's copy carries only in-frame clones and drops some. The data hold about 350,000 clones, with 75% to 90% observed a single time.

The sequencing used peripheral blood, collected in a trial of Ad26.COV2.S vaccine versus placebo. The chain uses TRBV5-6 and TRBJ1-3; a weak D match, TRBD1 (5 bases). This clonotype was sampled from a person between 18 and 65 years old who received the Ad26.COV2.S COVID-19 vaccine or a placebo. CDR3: CASSYGTSGNTIYF. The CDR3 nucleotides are TGTGCCAGCAGCTACGGGACCTCTGGAAACACCATATATTTT.